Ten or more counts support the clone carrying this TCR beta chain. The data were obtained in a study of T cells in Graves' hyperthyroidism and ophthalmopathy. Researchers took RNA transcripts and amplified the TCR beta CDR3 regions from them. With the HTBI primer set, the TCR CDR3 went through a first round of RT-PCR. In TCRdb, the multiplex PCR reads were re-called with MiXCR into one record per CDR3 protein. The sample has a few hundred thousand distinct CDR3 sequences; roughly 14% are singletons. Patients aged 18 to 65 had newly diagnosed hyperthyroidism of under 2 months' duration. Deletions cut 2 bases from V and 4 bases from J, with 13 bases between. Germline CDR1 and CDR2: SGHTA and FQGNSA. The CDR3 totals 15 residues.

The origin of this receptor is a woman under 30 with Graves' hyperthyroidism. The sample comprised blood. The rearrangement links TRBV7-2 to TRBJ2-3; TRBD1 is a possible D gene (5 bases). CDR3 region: CASSLQPGAPDTQYF. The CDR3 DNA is TGTGCCAGCAGCTTACAACCTGGGGCCCCAGATACGCAGTATTTT. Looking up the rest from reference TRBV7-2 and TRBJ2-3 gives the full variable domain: GAGVSQSPSNKVTEKGKDVELRCDPISGHTALYWYRQSLGQGLEFLIYFQGNSAPDKSGLPSDRFSAERTGGSVSTLTIQRTQQEDSAVYLCASSLQPGAPDTQYFGPGTRLTVL.